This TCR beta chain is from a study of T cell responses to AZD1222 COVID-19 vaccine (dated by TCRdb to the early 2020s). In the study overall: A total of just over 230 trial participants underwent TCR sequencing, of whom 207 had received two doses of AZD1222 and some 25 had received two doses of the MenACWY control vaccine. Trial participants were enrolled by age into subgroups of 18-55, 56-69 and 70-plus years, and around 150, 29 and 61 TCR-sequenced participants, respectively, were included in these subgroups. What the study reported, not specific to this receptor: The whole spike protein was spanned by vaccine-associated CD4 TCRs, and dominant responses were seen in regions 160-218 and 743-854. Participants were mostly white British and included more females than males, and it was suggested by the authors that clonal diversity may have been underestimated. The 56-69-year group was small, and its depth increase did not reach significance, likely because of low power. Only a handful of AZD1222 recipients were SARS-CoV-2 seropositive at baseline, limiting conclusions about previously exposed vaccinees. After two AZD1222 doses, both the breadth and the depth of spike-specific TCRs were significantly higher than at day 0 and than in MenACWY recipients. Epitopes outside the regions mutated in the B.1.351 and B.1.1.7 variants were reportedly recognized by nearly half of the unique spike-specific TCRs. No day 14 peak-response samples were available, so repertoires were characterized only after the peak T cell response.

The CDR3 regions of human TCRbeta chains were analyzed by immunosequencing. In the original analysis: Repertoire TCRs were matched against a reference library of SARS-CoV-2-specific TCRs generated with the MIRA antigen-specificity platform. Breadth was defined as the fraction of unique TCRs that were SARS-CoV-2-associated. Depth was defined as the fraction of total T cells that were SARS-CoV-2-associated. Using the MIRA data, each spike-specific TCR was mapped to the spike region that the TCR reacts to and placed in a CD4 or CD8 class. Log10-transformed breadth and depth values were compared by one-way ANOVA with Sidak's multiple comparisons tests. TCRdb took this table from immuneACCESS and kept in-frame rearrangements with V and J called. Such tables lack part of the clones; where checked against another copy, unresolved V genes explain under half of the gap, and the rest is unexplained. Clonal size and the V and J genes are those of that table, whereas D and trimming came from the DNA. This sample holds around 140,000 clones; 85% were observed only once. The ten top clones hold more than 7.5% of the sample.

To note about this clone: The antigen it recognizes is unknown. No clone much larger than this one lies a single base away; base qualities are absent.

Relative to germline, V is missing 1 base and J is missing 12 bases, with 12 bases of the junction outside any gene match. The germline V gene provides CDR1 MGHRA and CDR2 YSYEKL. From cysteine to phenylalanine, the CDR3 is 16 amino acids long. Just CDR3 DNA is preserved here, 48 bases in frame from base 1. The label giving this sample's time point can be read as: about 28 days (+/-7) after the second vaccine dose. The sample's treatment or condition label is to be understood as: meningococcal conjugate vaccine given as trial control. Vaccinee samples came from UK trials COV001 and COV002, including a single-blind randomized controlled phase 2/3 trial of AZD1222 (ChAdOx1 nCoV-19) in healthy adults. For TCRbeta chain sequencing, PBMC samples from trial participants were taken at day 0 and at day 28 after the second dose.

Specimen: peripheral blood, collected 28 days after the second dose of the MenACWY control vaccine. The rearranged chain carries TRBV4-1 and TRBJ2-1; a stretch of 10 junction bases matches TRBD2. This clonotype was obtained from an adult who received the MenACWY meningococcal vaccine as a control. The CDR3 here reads CASSQVSLAGTRWQFF. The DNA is TGCGCCAGCAGCCAAGTTTCACTAGCGGGGACGAGATGGCAGTTCTTC.